This TCR beta chain derives from a study of T-cell memory formation after mild COVID-19. On this clonotype itself: What it recognizes is unknown.

Study-wide findings and caveats: There was no confirmation that second-wave clones peaking on day 37 were SARS-CoV-2 specific. Pre-infection memory held some responding clones, suggesting pre-existing cross-reactive T cells responded.

Germline V gene lookup returns CDR1 MDHEN and CDR2 SYDVKM. The CDR3 has 14 amino acids. V was pared by 5 bases and J by 1 base, with 12 bases between. The 5'RACE method, run with constant-segment primers, produced TCR alpha and TCR beta cDNA libraries (carrying sample barcodes and UMIs). TCRdb ran MiXCR on the 5' RACE reads and lists one entry per CDR3 protein. The repertoire holds some 120,000 distinct CDR3 sequences, with approximately 5.9% as singletons. The V call is TRBV28, the J call TRBJ2-7; unclear D gene. The receptor was derived from an adult woman who had mild COVID-19 (a few samples of this study predate the infection). Cell type and time point are not known. Sequencing was done on a sample of PBMCs or a T cell subset sorted from them (not recorded which). CDR3 nucleotides: TGTGCCAGCAGTGGCTGGACGGTTTCCTACGAGCAGTACTTC. This codes for CASSGWTVSYEQYF.